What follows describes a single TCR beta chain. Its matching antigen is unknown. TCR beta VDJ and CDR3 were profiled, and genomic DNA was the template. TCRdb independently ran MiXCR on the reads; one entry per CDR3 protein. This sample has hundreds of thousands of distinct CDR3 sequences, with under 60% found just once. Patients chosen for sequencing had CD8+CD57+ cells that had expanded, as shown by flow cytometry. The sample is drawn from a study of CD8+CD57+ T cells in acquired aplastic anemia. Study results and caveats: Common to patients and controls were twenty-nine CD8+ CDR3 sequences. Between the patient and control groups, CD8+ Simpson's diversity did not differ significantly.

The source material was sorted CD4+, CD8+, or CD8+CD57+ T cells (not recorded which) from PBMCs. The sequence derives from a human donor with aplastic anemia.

The CDR3 bases are TGTGCCAGCAGCTTAGAGGCCACTCTCGAGCAGTACTTC. Its protein is CASSLEATLEQYF. The chain combines TRBV11-2 with TRBJ2-7; D gene uncertain. The CDR3 contains 13 residues. Germline values: CDR1 SGHAT, CDR2 FQNNGV. V was trimmed by 0 bases and J by 6 bases, leaving 9 bases between them.